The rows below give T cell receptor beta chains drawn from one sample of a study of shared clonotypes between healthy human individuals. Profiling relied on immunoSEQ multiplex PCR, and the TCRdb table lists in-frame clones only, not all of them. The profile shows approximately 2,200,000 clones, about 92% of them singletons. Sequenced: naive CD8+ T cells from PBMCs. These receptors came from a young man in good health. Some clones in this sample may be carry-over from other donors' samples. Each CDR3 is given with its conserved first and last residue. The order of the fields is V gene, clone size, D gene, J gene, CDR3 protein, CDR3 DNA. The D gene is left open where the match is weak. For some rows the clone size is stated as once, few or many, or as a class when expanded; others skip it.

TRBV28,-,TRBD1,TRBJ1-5,CASSPVGQGAQPQHF,TGTGCCAGCAGCCCTGTGGGACAGGGGGCACAGCCCCAGCATTTT
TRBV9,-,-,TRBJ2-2,CASSGTDYRDTGELFF,TGTGCCAGCAGCGGAACGGACTATCGGGACACCGGGGAGCTGTTTTTT
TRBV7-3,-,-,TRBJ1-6,CASSSVLGSPLHF,TGTGCCAGCAGCTCGGTTCTTGGTTCACCCCTCCACTTT
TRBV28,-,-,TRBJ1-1,CASSLPSMGSGNTEAFF,TGTGCCAGCAGTTTACCGTCGATGGGGTCGGGGAACACTGAAGCTTTCTTT
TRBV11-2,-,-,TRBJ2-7,CASSPTAAGGGYEQYF,TGTGCCAGCAGCCCCACCGCGGCAGGGGGAGGGTACGAGCAGTACTTC
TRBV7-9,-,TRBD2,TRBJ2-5,CASNQLAGEQETQYF,TGTGCCAGCAACCAACTAGCGGGGGAGCAAGAGACCCAGTACTTC
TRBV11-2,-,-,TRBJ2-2,CASSLFAAGELFF,TGTGCCAGCAGCTTATTTGCTGCCGGGGAGCTGTTTTTT
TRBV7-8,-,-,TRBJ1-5,CASSPWGYQPQHF,TGTGCCAGCAGCCCTTGGGGGTATCAGCCCCAGCATTTT
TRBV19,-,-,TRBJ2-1,CASRFGTLYLF,TGTGCCAGTCGATTTGGGACCCTTTACCTCTTC
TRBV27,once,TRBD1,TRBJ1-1,CASSLSYRGLSEAFF,TGTGCCAGCAGTTTATCGTACAGGGGTCTTTCTGAAGCTTTCTTT
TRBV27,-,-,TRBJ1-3,CASSLAGVNGNTIYF,TGTGCCAGCAGTTTGGCGGGGGTAAATGGAAACACCATATATTTT
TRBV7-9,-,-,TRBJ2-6,CASSSPFGRVPGANVLTF,TGTGCCAGCAGCTCCCCCTTCGGGCGGGTACCTGGGGCCAACGTCCTGACTTTC
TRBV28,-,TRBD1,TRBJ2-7,CASSPDRGTAGQYF,TGTGCCAGCAGTCCGGACAGGGGGACTGCCGGGCAGTACTTC
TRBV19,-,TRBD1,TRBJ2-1,CATYRGDEQFF,TGTGCCACCTACAGGGGGGATGAGCAGTTCTTC
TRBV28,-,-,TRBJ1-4,CASSFGGNYNEKLFF,TGTGCCAGCAGTTTTGGCGGAAATTATAATGAAAAACTGTTTTTT
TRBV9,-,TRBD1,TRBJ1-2,CASSGTGGPNYGYTF,TGTGCCAGCAGCGGCACAGGGGGCCCTAACTATGGCTACACCTTC
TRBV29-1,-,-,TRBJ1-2,CSVEDLGYWYGYTF,TGCAGCGTTGAAGATCTGGGGTACTGGTATGGCTACACCTTC
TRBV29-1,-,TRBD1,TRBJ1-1,CSVVTGQTEAFF,TGCAGCGTTGTGACAGGGCAGACTGAAGCTTTCTTT
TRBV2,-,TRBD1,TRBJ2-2,CASTPGQGGLGELFF,TGTGCCAGCACACCGGGACAGGGGGGACTCGGGGAGCTGTTTTTT
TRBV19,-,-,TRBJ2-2,CASSISASDTGELFF,TGTGCCAGTAGTATCTCTGCTAGCGACACCGGGGAGCTGTTTTTT